The source of this TCR beta chain is a study of chemoradiotherapy in HPV16-positive cancers. From germline, CDR1 is MNHEY and CDR2 SMNVEV (reference sequence). The V segment lost 3 bases and the J segment 7 bases; nucleotides outside the gene matches: 5. The CDR3 is made up of 15 amino acids. Here immunoSEQ multiplex PCR was the method, and the copy in TCRdb shows in-frame clones only, minus some. In the table there are tens of thousands of clones, more than 70% of which are singletons. The V and J genes are TRBV27 and TRBJ1-6; 8 bases are a match to TRBD1. Sequenced material: blood, taken from a patient who underwent chemoradiotherapy. The TCR comes from a human donor with HPV-associated anogenital cancer. The CDR3 protein is CASSFLQGGNSPLHF. The CDR3, as DNA: TGTGCCAGCAGTTTCTTACAGGGGGGGAATTCACCCCTCCACTTT.